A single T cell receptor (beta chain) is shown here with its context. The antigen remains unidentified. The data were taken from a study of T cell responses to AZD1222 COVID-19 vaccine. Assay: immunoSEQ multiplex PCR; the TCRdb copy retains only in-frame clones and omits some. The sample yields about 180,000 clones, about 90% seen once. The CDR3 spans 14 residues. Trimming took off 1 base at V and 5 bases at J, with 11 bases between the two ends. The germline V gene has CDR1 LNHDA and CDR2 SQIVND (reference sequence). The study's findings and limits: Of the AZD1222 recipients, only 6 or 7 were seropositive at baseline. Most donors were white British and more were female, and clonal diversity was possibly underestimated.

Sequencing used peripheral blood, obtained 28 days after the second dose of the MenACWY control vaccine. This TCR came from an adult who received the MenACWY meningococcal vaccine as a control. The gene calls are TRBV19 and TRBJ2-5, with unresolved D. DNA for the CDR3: TGTGCCAGTAGTATAGCTGGTTTCGGGGAGACCCAGTACTTC. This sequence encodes CASSIAGFGETQYF.